A single TCR beta chain is shown here with its context. Assay: immunoSEQ multiplex PCR; the TCRdb copy retains only in-frame clones and omits some. The sample consists of 150,000 to 200,000 clones, approximately 87% of them appearing once. The data stem from a study of blood T cell repertoires in COVID-19. The J segment lost 4 bases and the V segment lost 1 base, leaving 7 bases of the junction unmatched. CDR1 is LGHDT and CDR2 is YNNKEL in the germline V gene (reference sequence). There are 17 residues in the CDR3. One Seattle source followed patients from active infection through their disease course.

The material sequenced was peripheral blood. The sequence came from a woman between 70 and 85 years old with COVID-19, enrolled during active disease. The chain links TRBV3-1 (or the pseudogene TRBV3-2) to TRBJ2-2, with 9 bases lining up with TRBD2. The CDR3 protein is CASSQGLAGLATGELFF. CDR3 nucleotides: TGTGCCAGCAGCCAAGGGCTAGCGGGACTTGCCACCGGGGAGCTGTTTTTT.